The 6 T cell receptor beta chains in this list originate from one sample, sequenced in a study of monozygotic twins with inflammatory bowel disease (dated by TCRdb to between 2019 and 2020). Receptor amplification or capture employed 5' RACE. For sequencing, an Illumina HiSeq 2500 was employed. Reprocessed by TCRdb, the reads give a single entry per CDR3 protein sequence, without DNA. This specimen's table enumerates approximately 400,000 distinct CDR3 sequences. The ten largest clones take up approximately 2.3% of the sample. Sample: blood. Receptors were obtained from a human donor with ulcerative colitis or Crohn's disease, or a healthy co-twin of an affected twin (not recorded which).

The chain links TRBV20-1 to TRBJ2-7; TCRdb picks TRBD1, but there is no DNA to check that call. The CDR3 is 15 residues long. Germline V gene data show CDR1 as DFQATT and CDR2 as SNEGSKA (reference sequence). This CDR3 reads CSARTYRSTTYEQYF.

This chain joins TRBV19 and TRBJ2-3; TCRdb proposes TRBD1, but this gene call is untestable without DNA. The CDR3 is 12 amino acids. Germline lookup yields CDR1 LNHDA and CDR2 SQIVND (reference sequence). The CDR3 loop is CASIGDPDTQYF.

The chain recombines TRBV28 with TRBJ1-1; lacking DNA, the TRBD1 call made by TCRdb goes unchecked. The CDR3 has 12 residues. Per the germline V gene, CDR1 is MDHEN and CDR2 is SYDVKM. The CDR3 is CASSSPSVGAFF.

This chain joins TRBV7-9 and TRBJ2-7; TCRdb's assignment of TRBD1 cannot be checked, as there is no DNA. The CDR3 loop spans 15 amino acids. Germline V CDR1 and CDR2: SEHNR, FQNEAQ (reference sequence). This CDR3 is CASSNRDRGEYEQYF.

J is TRBJ2-7 and V is TRBV10-2; TCRdb designates TRBD1, a call that cannot be tested without DNA. The CDR3 is 15 amino acids. Looked up from germline, CDR1 is WSHSY and CDR2 is SAAADI. The CDR3 protein is CAISEGAGVVNEQYF.

The chain uses TRBV12-3 or TRBV12-4 and TRBJ2-2; the D call from TCRdb, TRBD2, cannot be confirmed without DNA. This CDR3 region has 14 residues. The CDR3 is CASRMGARIGELFF.